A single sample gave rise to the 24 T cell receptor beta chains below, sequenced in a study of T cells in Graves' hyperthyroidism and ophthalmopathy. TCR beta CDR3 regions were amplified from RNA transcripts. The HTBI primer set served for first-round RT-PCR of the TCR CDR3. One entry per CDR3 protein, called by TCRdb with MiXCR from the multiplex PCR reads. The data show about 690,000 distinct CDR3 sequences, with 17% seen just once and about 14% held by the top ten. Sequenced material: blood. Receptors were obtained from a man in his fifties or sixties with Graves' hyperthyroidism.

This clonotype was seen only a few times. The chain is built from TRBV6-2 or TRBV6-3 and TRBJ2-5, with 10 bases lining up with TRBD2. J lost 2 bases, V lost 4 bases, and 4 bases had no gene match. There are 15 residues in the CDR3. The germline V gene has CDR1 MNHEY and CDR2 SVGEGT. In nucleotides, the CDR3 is TGTGCCAGCAGTTCGCAGCGGGAGGGTCAAGAGACCCAGTACTTC. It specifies CASSSQREGQETQYF.

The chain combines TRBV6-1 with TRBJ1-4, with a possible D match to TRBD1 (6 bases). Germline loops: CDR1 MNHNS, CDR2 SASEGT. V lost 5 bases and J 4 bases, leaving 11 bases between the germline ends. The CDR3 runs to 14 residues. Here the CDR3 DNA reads TGTGCCAGCAGTTCCCCGGACAGTAATGAAAAACTGTTTTTT. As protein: CASSSPDSNEKLFF.

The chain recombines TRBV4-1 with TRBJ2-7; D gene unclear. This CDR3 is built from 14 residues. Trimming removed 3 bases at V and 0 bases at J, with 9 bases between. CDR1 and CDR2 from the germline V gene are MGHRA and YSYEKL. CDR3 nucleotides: TGCGCCAGCAGCCAGGCCGTCCGCTCCTACGAGCAGTACTTC. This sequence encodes CASSQAVRSYEQYF.

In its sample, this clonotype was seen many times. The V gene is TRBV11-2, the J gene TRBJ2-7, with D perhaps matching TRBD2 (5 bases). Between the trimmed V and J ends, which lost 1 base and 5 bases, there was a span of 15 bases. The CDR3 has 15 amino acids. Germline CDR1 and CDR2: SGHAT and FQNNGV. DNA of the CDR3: TGTGCCAGCAGCTTAGGCGTGAGGGCGCTGGACGAGCAGTACTTC. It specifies CASSLGVRALDEQYF. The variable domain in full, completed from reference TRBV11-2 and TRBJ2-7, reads EAGVAQSPRYKIIEKRQSVAFWCNPISGHATLYWYQQILGQGPKLLIQFQNNGVVDDSQLPKDRFSAERLKGVDSTLKIQPAKLEDSAVYLCASSLGVRALDEQYFGPGTRLTVT.

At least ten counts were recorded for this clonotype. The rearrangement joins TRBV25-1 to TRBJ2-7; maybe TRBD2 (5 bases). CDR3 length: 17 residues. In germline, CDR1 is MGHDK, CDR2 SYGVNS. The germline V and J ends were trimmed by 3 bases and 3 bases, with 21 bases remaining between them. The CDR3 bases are TGTGCCAGCAGTGACCAAAAAGGCGACTCCGGGAACTACGAGCAGTACTTC. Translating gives CASSDQKGDSGNYEQYF.

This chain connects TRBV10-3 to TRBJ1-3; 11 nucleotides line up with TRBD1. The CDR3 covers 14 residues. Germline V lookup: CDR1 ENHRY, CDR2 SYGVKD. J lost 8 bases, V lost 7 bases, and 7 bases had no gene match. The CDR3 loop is CAINRDRGLDTIYF. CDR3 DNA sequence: TGTGCCATCAACCGGGACAGGGGGTTGGACACCATATATTTT.

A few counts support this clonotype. The CDR3 spells CASSIRLSGGDRGRQPQHF. The CDR3 DNA reads TGTGCCAGTAGTATTAGACTAAGCGGCGGGGACAGGGGTCGACAGCCCCAGCATTTT. This chain uses TRBV19 with TRBJ1-5; 10 positions agree with TRBD1. The V and J ends lost 3 bases and 7 bases, in that order; junction bases with no gene match: 18. CDR1 is LNHDA and CDR2 is SQIVND in the germline V gene (reference sequence). The CDR3 runs to 19 residues.

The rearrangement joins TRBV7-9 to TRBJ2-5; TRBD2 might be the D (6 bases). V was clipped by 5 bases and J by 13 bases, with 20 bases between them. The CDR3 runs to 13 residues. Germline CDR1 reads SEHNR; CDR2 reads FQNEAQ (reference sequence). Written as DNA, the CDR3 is TGTGCCAGCAGCCAACCGGGACTTCTTAACGGGTACTTC. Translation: CASSQPGLLNGYF.

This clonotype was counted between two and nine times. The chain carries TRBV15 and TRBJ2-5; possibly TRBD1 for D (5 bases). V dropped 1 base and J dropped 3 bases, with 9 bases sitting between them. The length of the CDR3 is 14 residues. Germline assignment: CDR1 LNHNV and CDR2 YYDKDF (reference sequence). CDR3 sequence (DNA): TGTGCCACCAGCAGAGGGCAGGGCGAAGAGACCCAGTACTTC. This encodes CATSRGQGEETQYF.

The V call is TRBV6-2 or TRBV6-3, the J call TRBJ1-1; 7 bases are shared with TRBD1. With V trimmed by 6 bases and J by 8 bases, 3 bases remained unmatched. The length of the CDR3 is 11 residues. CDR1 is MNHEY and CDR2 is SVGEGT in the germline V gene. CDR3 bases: TGTGCCAGCAGGGGGACAGACGAAGCTTTCTTT. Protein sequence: CASRGTDEAFF.

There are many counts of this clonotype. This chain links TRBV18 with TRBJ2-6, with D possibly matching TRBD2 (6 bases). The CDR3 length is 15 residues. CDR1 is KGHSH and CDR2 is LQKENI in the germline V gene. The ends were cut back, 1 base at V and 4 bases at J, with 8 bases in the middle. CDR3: CASSPRGDGANVLTF. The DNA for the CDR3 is TGTGCCAGCTCACCACGCGGGGACGGGGCCAACGTCCTGACTTTC. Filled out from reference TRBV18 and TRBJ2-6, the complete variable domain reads NAGVMQNPRHLVRRRGQEARLRCSPMKGHSHVYWYRQLPEEGLKFMVYLQKENIIDESGMPKERFSAEFPKEGPSILRIQQVVRGDSAAYFCASSPRGDGANVLTFGAGSRLTVL.

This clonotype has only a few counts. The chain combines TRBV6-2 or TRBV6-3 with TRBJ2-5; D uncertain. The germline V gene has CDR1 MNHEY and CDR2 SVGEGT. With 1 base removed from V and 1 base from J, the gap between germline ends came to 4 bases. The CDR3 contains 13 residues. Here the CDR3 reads CASSYYGQETQYF. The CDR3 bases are TGTGCCAGCAGTTACTATGGCCAAGAGACCCAGTACTTC.

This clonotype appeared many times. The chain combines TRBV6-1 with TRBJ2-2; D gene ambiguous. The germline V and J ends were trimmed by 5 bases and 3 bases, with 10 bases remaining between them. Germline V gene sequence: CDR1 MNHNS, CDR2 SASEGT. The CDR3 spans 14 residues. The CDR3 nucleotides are TGTGCCAGCAGTTTTAAGGGATACACCGGGGAGCTGTTTTTT. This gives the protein CASSFKGYTGELFF.

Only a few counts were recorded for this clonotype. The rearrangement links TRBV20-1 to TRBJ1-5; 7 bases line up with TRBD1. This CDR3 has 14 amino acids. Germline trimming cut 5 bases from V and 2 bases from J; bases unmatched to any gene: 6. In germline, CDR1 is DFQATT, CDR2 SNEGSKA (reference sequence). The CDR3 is CSAPFGQGNQPQHF. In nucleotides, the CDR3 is TGCAGTGCTCCTTTTGGACAGGGCAATCAGCCCCAGCATTTT.

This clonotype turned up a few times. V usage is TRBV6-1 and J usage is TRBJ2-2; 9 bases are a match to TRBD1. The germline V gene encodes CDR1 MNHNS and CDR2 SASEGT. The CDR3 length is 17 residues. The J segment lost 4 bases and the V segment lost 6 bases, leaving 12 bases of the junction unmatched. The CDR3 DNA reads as TGTGCCAGCAGCCCCCCCTGGGACAGGGATCGCACCGGGGAGCTGTTTTTT. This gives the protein CASSPPWDRDRTGELFF.

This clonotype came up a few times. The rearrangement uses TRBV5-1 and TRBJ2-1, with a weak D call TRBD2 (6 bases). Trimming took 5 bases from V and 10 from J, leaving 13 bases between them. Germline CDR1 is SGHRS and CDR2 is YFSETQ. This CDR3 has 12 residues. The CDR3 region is CASSNPGDEQFF. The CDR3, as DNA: TGCGCCAGCAGTAATCCGGGAGACGAGCAGTTCTTC.

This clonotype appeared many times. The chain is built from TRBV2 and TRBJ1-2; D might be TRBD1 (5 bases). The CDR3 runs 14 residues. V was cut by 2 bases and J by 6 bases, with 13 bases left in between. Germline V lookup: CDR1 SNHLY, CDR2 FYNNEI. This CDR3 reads CASSEFDGADGYTF. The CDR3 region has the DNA TGTGCCAGCAGTGAATTCGACGGGGCGGATGGCTACACCTTC.

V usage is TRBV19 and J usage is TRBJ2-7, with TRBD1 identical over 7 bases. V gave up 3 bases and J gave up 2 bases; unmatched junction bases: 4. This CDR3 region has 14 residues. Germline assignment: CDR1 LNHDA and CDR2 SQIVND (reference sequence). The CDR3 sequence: CASSIEDRPYEQYF. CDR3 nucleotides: TGTGCCAGTAGTATTGAGGACAGGCCCTACGAGCAGTACTTC.

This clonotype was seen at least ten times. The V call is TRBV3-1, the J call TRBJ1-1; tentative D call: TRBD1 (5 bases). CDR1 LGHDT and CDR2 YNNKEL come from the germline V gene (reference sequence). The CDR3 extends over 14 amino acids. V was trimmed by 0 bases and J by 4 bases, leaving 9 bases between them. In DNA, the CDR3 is TGTGCCAGCAGCCAAGAGGGACCGGCCACTGAAGCTTTCTTT. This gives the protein CASSQEGPATEAFF.

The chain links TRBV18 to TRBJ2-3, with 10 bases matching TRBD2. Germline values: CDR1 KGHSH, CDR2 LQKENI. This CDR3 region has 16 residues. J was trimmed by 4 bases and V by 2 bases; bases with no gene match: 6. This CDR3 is CASSPTQREGPDTQYF. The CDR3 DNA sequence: TGTGCCAGCTCACCAACCCAGCGGGAGGGGCCAGATACGCAGTATTTT.

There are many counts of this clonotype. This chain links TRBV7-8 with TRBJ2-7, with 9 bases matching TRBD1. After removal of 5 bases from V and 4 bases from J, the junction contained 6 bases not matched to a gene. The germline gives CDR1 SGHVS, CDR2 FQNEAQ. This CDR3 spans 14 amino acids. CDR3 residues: CASSIDRGSYEQYF. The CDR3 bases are TGTGCCAGCAGCATCGACAGGGGGAGTTACGAGCAGTACTTC.

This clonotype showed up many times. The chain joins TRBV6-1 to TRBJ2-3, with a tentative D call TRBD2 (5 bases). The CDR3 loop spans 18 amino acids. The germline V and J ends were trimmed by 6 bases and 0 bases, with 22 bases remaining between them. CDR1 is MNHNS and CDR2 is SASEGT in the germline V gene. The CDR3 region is CASRPREGQRDSTDTQYF. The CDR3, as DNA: TGTGCCAGCAGACCCCGGGAAGGCCAGCGAGATAGCACAGATACGCAGTATTTT.

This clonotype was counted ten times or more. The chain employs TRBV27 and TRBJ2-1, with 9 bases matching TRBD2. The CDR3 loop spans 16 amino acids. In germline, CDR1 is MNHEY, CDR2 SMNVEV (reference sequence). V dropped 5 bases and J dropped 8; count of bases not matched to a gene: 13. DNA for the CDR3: TGTGCCAGCAGTCCTGGGCCGGGACTAGCTTCCCATGAGCAGTTCTTC. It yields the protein CASSPGPGLASHEQFF.

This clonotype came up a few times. The CDR3 is CASSSDSTWRNTIYF. The CDR3 nucleotides read TGTGCCAGCAGCTCGGACAGTACGTGGCGGAACACCATATATTTT. The gene calls are TRBV7-6 and TRBJ1-3; TRBD1 might be the D (6 bases). Trimming shortened V by 4 bases and J by 7 bases, and 17 bases separated the two germline ends. Germline lookup yields CDR1 SGHVS and CDR2 FNYEAQ. CDR3 size: 15 residues. The entire variable domain, with the rest obtained from reference TRBV7-6 and TRBJ1-3, is as follows: GAGVSQSPRYKVTKRGQDVALRCDPISGHVSLYWYRQALGQGPEFLTYFNYEAQQDKSGLPNDRFSAERPEGSISTLTIQRTEQRDSAMYRCASSSDSTWRNTIYFGEGSWLTVV.